The 9 T cell receptor beta chains in this list originate from one sample, sequenced in a study of regulatory T cells in long-lasting Graves disease. Through Arm-PCR of CDR3 regions and iRepertoire HTBI primers, TCR beta libraries were built. TCRdb analysed the multiplex PCR reads with MiXCR anew, one entry per CDR3 protein. Of approximately 470,000 distinct CDR3 sequences in the sample, 20% to 25% were seen once. The time point here: persistent/refractory GD, antithyroid drugs over 5 years with positive TRAb. PBMC-derived RNA was used for the TCR library. Source: peripheral blood mononuclear cells (PBMCs), taken when the disease was refractory, from a patient treated with antithyroid drugs. The receptor set was obtained from a female donor with Graves disease.

This rearrangement joins TRBV7-6 to TRBJ2-7; 10 bases are shared with TRBD1. Trimming at V came to 6 bases and at J to 4 bases, leaving 9 bases not matched to a gene. The CDR3 is 15 amino acids. CDR1 is SGHVS and CDR2 is FNYEAQ in the germline V gene. The CDR3: CASSKNRDRGYEQYF. In DNA form, the CDR3 reads TGTGCCAGCAGTAAAAATAGGGACAGGGGTTACGAGCAGTACTTC.

The CDR3 loop is CASSLGAGIEKLFF. Written as DNA, the CDR3 is TGCGCCAGCAGCTTGGGGGCAGGGATTGAAAAACTGTTTTTT. This sequence joins TRBV5-1 and TRBJ1-4; possible D gene TRBD1, 5 bases. Germline CDR1 is SGHRS and CDR2 is YFSETQ. The CDR3 is 14 amino acids. V lost 0 bases and J lost 7, with 10 bases in between. Full variable domain (rest looked up from reference TRBV5-1 and TRBJ1-4): KAGVTQTPRYLIKTRGQQVTLSCSPISGHRSVSWYQQTPGQGLQFLFEYFSETQRNKGNFPGRFSGRQFSNSRSEMNVSTLELGDSALYLCASSLGAGIEKLFFGSGTQLSVL.

This chain connects TRBV28 to TRBJ2-5; possible D gene TRBD1, 6 bases. Germline CDR1 is MDHEN and CDR2 is SYDVKM. This CDR3 spans 15 amino acids. Trimming left V 1 base short and J 4 bases short, with 13 bases between. CDR3 nucleotide sequence: TGTGCCAGCAGTTTATTGCAGGGGAGTGTAGAGACCCAGTACTTC. This gives the protein CASSLLQGSVETQYF.

This clonotype was found once. This clone may be a read error of a much larger clone one base away. The chain employs TRBV3-1 and TRBJ1-1; D unclear. The CDR3 has 13 residues. CDR1 is LGHDT, CDR2 YNNKEL, per germline (reference sequence). CDR3 sequence: CASGQDWALEAFF. DNA of the CDR3: TGTGCCAGCGGCCAAGATTGGGCTTTAGAAGCTTTCTTT.

This clonotype has a count of ten or more. The gene calls are TRBV25-1 and TRBJ2-7; TRBD2 might be the D (6 bases). Trimming shortened V by 2 bases and J by 3 bases, and 14 bases separated the two germline ends. The CDR3 extends over 15 amino acids. Germline V gives CDR1 MGHDK, CDR2 SYGVNS. CDR3 DNA: TGTGCCAGCAGTGAAGGTGTGAATAGCGGCTACGAGCAGTACTTC. Amino acid sequence: CASSEGVNSGYEQYF.

This clonotype showed up just a few times. This chain connects TRBV7-9 to TRBJ1-1; no clear D gene. CDR1 and CDR2 (germline): SEHNR, FQNEAQ (reference sequence). V gave up 5 bases and J gave up 6 bases, with 13 bases separating them. The CDR3 consists of 13 residues. CDR3 sequence (DNA): TGTGCCAGCAGCCCTAATGGGAGGGCTGAAGCTTTCTTT. It codes for CASSPNGRAEAFF.

This clonotype was picked up many times. The chain joins TRBV30 to TRBJ2-6; the D gene is possibly TRBD1 (5 bases). The CDR3 runs 14 residues. In germline, CDR1 is GTSNPN, CDR2 SVGIG (reference sequence). V lost 2 bases and J lost 4, with 9 bases in between. CDR3 sequence: CAWSQGSGANVLTF. The CDR3 bases are TGTGCCTGGAGTCAGGGTTCGGGGGCCAACGTCCTGACTTTC.

This clonotype came up many times. The chain uses TRBV11-2 and TRBJ1-1; D gene ambiguous. Trimming pared 2 bases from V and 1 base from J, leaving 5 bases between. This CDR3 contains 13 residues. Germline assignment: CDR1 SGHAT and CDR2 FQNNGV. CDR3 DNA sequence: TGTGCCAGCAGCTTAAAGGCGAACACTGAAGCTTTCTTT. It codes for CASSLKANTEAFF.

This clonotype appeared a few times. The chain couples TRBV12-3 or TRBV12-4 to TRBJ2-3, with 9 bases matching TRBD2. The CDR3 contains 18 residues. With V trimmed by 5 bases and J by 3 bases, 15 bases remained unmatched. CDR3 nucleotide sequence: TGTGCCAGCAGTCGAACCTCCCCGGGACTAGCAGCAACAGATACGCAGTATTTT. This sequence encodes CASSRTSPGLAATDTQYF.